This T cell receptor beta chain was observed in a study of siplizumab effects on memory and regulatory T cells. Per sample, 85,000 to 100,000 TCR templates underwent assay. Here immunoSEQ multiplex PCR was the method, and the copy in TCRdb shows in-frame clones only, minus some. Among approximately 120,000 clones listed, about 90% were seen once. The CDR3 has 13 amino acids. CDR1 and CDR2 from the germline V gene are MNHEY and SMNVEV (reference sequence). Trimming left V 5 bases short and J 4 bases short, with 9 bases between. The chain uses TRBV27 and TRBJ1-5; a possible D gene is TRBD1 (6 bases). Input material: Tregs sorted from blood. The receptor's source is a human donor in good health. CDR3 DNA: TGTGCCAGCAGTGTACAGGGAAATCAGCCCCAGCATTTT. Translating it yields CASSVQGNQPQHF.